This TCR beta chain emerged from a study of cytomegalovirus exposure and HLA in healthy donors. On this clone itself: Antigen specificity is unknown.

The repertoire was sequenced with immunoSEQ multiplex PCR; TCRdb's copy has only in-frame clones and lacks some. This sample has about 69,000 clones, with approximately 94% found just once. Study-wide results and limits: A later analysis found first-cohort TCR clusters tended to co-occur in the 90 to 150 validation repertoires.

Per the germline V gene, CDR1 is MNHEY and CDR2 is SVGAGI. This CDR3 has 16 amino acids. V lost 0 bases and J 3 bases, leaving 14 bases between the germline ends. The sequenced material came from PBMCs. The receptor was isolated from a woman between 18 and 29 years old in good health and CMV-seronegative. This chain joins TRBV6-5 and TRBJ1-2; tentatively, D is TRBD1 (5 bases). The CDR3 coding sequence is TGTGCCAGCAGTTACTCGAAGAGTGGGGGGGACTATGGCTACACCTTC. It codes for CASSYSKSGGDYGYTF.